This TCR beta chain was documented in a study of T-cell reconstitution after alpha-beta-depleted transplantation in children. Trimming cost V 5 bases and J 6 bases; bases outside gene matches: 4. The CDR3 spans 13 residues. Germline-derived CDR1 and CDR2 are SGHAT and FQNNGV. Findings and caveats of the study: Once a year had passed after transplant, T-cell counts and diversity came mostly from newly produced T cells. High day-60 TCRbeta diversity in some patients came from surviving recipient T cells and thymic progenitors.

A word on this clonotype: As yet, its antigen is unknown.

Unique molecular identifiers tagged the TCRbeta library. Each CDR3 protein gets one entry after TCRdb re-called the PCR reads with MiXCR. The sample includes approximately 500,000 distinct CDR3 sequences, about a quarter of them seen just once. The V and J genes are TRBV11-2 and TRBJ1-1, with TRBD1 matching over 9 bases. The specimen was PBMCs, collected before TCRalphabeta/CD19-depleted stem cell transplant. The TCR sequence derives from a boy younger than two with Wiskott-Aldrich syndrome, due to receive a stem cell transplant. CDR3 bases: TGTGCCAGCAGCCCTGACAGGGGGGCTGAAGCTTTCTTT. Its translation is CASSPDRGAEAFF.